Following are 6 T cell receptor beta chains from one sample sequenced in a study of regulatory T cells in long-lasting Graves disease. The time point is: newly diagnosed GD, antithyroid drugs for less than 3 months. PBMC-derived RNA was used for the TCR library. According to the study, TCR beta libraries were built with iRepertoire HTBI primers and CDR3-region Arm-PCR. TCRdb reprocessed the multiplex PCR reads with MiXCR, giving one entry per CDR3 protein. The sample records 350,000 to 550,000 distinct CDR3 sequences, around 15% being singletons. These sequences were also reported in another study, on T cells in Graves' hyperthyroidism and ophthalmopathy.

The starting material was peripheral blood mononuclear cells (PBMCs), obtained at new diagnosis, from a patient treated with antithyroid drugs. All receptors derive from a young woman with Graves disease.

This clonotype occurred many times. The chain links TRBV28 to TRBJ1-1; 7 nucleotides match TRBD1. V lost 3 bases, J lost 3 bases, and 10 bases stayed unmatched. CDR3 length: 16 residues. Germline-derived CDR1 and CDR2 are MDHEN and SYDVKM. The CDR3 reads CASSFFPGTEDTEAFF. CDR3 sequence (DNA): TGTGCCAGCAGTTTCTTTCCCGGGACAGAGGACACTGAAGCTTTCTTT. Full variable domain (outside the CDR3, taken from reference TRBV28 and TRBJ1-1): DVKVTQSSRYLVKRTGEKVFLECVQDMDHENMFWYRQDPGLGLRLIYFSYDVKMKEKGDIPEGYSVSREKKERFSLILESASTNQTSMYLCASSFFPGTEDTEAFFGQGTRLTVV.

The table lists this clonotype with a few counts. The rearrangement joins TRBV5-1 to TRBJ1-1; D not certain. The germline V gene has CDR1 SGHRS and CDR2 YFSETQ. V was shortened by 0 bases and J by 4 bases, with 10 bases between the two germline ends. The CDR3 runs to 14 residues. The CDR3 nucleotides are TGCGCCAGCAGCTTGGCCGCGGGGAGCACTGAAGCTTTCTTT. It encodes CASSLAAGSTEAFF.

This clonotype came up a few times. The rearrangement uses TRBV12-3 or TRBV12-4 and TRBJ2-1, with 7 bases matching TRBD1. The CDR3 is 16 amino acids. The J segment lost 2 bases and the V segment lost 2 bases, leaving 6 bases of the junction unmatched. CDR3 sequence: CASSLTGDPTYNEQFF. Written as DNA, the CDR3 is TGTGCCAGCAGTTTAACAGGGGACCCCACCTACAATGAGCAGTTCTTC.

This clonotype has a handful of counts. The DNA of the CDR3 is TGTGCCAGCAGCCAAGATCCCAACCGCGAGCAGTACTTC. Protein product: CASSQDPNREQYF. The chain recombines TRBV4-2 with TRBJ2-7; D ambiguous. With 0 bases removed from V and 6 bases from J, the gap between germline ends came to 9 bases. CDR1 and CDR2 (germline): LGHNA, YNFKEQ. This CDR3 region has 13 residues.

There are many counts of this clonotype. The CDR3: CASSPHLGHRVNGYTF. CDR3 DNA: TGTGCCAGCAGTCCTCACCTAGGGCACAGGGTCAATGGCTACACCTTC. The chain links TRBV28 to TRBJ1-2; D is perhaps TRBD1 (6 bases). The V and J ends lost 5 bases and 6 bases respectively, with 22 bases between them. The germline V gene has CDR1 MDHEN and CDR2 SYDVKM. The CDR3 has 16 residues.

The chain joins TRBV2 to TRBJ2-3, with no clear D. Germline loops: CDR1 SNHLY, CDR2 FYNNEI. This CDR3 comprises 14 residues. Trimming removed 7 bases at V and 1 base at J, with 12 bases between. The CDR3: CASTKPVRTDTQYF. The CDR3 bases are TGTGCCAGCACCAAACCCGTCCGCACAGATACGCAGTATTTT.